This T cell receptor (beta chain) was obtained from a study of blood T cell repertoires in COVID-19. Across the study: Acute and convalescent COVID-19 specimens originated in the United States, Italy and Spain. PBMCs, B-cell-depleted T cells, or T cells were the source of the cDNA or gDNA that made up the material.

The authors' processing: Quantification of nucleated cells was approximated via reference gene primer amplification. This table comes from immunoSEQ multiplex PCR, and its TCRdb copy is limited to in-frame clones, with some not included. D and trimming were read from the DNA, whereas the V and J calls and clone size are those reported in that table. Altogether about 200,000 clones are present, more than 75% being singletons, with the ten largest covering about a sixth. This CDR3 spans 15 amino acids. Germline values: CDR1 LGHDT, CDR2 YNNKEL (reference sequence). V was shortened by 4 bases and J by 4 bases, with 14 bases between the two germline ends. Worth noting for this clone: Other DNA sequences within the sample encode an identical CDR3.

The rearrangement uses TRBV3-1 (or the pseudogene TRBV3-2) and TRBJ1-3; D unclear. Sequenced input: PBMCs or T cells enriched from blood (not recorded which). The TCR comes from a woman in her fifties or sixties with acute COVID-19. CDR3 DNA: TGTGCCAGCAGCCCCCCTGGCTTGATCGGAAACACCATATATTTT. Protein product: CASSPPGLIGNTIYF.